These 16 T cell receptor beta chains originate from one sample sequenced in a study of CD8 T cells in ankylosing spondylitis. Using its own MiXCR run on the 5' RACE reads, TCRdb lists one record per CDR3 protein. Of around 150,000 distinct CDR3 sequences detected, about 7.3% appear once; the ten largest clones hold 9.5% to 15%. What was sequenced was blood, either unsorted or a sorted T cell fraction (not recorded which). These receptor sequences come from a female donor with ankylosing spondylitis or in good health (not recorded which).

This clonotype was found many times. One junction end does not reproduce the germline sequence, and a read error may be involved. The rearrangement links TRBV7-7 to TRBJ2-3; 7 nucleotides agree with TRBD2. The CDR3 covers 15 residues. CDR1 and CDR2 (germline): SSHAT, FNYEAQ (reference sequence). The CDR3 DNA reads TGTGCTAGCAGCTTAGGAGGCGGGAGAGGGGATACGCAGTATTTT. It translates to CASSLGGGRGDTQYF.

This clonotype showed up many times. The rearrangement links TRBV7-6 to TRBJ2-1, with 7 bases fitting TRBD2. This CDR3 contains 17 residues. The ends lost 0 bases at V and 7 bases at J; junction bases unmatched: 12. Germline CDR1 and CDR2: SGHVS and FNYEAQ. The CDR3 spells CASSLASWEAGRNEQFF. CDR3 nucleotide sequence: TGTGCCAGCAGCTTAGCATCATGGGAAGCGGGGAGGAATGAGCAGTTCTTC.

This clonotype was recorded at least ten times. The chain carries TRBV24-1 and TRBJ2-2; 7 bases agree with TRBD1. This CDR3 has 14 residues. The ends lost 5 bases at V and 3 bases at J; junction bases unmatched: 2. Looked up from germline, CDR1 is KGHDR and CDR2 is SFDVKD. The CDR3 DNA is TGTGCCACCAGTGGACAGGGAGACACCGGGGAGCTGTTTTTT. Protein: CATSGQGDTGELFF.

Many counts were recorded for this clonotype. The rearrangement uses TRBV7-9 and TRBJ2-2, with unresolved D. The CDR3 totals 14 residues. Germline V gene data show CDR1 as SEHNR and CDR2 as FQNEAQ (reference sequence). V was shortened by 8 bases and J by 1 base, with 11 bases between the two germline ends. The DNA of the CDR3 is TGTGCCAGCCCACTGGGCGAGAACACCGGGGAGCTGTTTTTT. Its protein is CASPLGENTGELFF.

This clonotype was observed many times. This chain joins TRBV11-2 and TRBJ1-2, with 9 bases that match TRBD1. There are 12 residues in the CDR3. Germline CDR1 is SGHAT and CDR2 is FQNNGV. After removal of 5 bases from V and 6 bases from J, the junction contained 1 base not matched to a gene. The CDR3 loop reads CASSRDRDGYTF. CDR3 coding DNA: TGTGCCAGCAGCCGGGACAGGGATGGCTACACCTTC.

At least ten counts were recorded for this clonotype. V gene TRBV25-1 combines with J gene TRBJ2-1; 7 nucleotides match TRBD1. With V trimmed by 8 bases and J by 2 bases, 6 bases remained unmatched. The CDR3 sequence is 14 residues long. In germline, CDR1 is MGHDK, CDR2 SYGVNS. The CDR3: CASLGTETYNEQFF. Here the CDR3 DNA reads TGTGCCAGCCTCGGGACAGAGACCTACAATGAGCAGTTCTTC.

This clonotype was observed at least ten times. The CDR3 DNA is TGCGCCAGCAGACGGGATTACAATGAGCAGTTCTTC. The encoded protein is CASRRDYNEQFF. The chain recombines TRBV5-1 with TRBJ2-1, with TRBD2 as a possible D gene (5 bases). The CDR3 sequence is 12 residues long. The V end was cut by 5 bases, the J end by 4 bases, with 7 bases between. CDR1 and CDR2 (germline): SGHRS, YFSETQ.

This clonotype was picked up many times. As DNA, the CDR3 is TGCGCCAGCCAGAAAACGGGACTAAACAATGAGCAGTTCTTC. Amino acids: CASQKTGLNNEQFF. The chain employs TRBV4-3 and TRBJ2-1; 7 nucleotides agree with TRBD2. Germline V gene data show CDR1 as LGHNA and CDR2 as YSLEER. The CDR3 sequence is 14 residues long. V was clipped by 8 bases and J by 5 bases; unmatched bases: 9.

This clonotype was detected many times. The chain couples TRBV5-1 to TRBJ1-1, with D possibly TRBD1 on 5 matching bases. Trimming cost V 0 bases and J 6 bases, with 9 bases left between them. The CDR3 totals 13 residues. Germline-derived CDR1 and CDR2 are SGHRS and YFSETQ. The CDR3 DNA follows: TGCGCCAGCAGCTTGGCCCAGGGCCCTGAAGCTTTCTTT. Translated, it gives CASSLAQGPEAFF.

This clonotype was picked up many times. The V and J genes are TRBV4-1 and TRBJ2-2; D gene ambiguous. The CDR3 has 17 residues. Trimming pared 3 bases from V and 3 bases from J, leaving 17 bases between. Germline CDR1 reads MGHRA; CDR2 reads YSYEKL. CDR3 sequence: CASSHTIRHGDTGELFF. In DNA form, the CDR3 reads TGCGCCAGCAGCCACACCATCAGGCATGGGGACACCGGGGAGCTGTTTTTT.

This clonotype was detected ten times or more. This CDR3 reads CSARVEPYGYTF. In nucleotides, the CDR3 is TGCAGTGCTAGAGTAGAGCCATATGGCTACACCTTC. The chain carries TRBV20-1 and TRBJ1-2, with D unresolved. Germline values: CDR1 DFQATT, CDR2 SNEGSKA (reference sequence). V was cut by 1 base and J by 5 bases, with 8 bases left in between. The CDR3 has 12 amino acids.

This clonotype was found many times. The chain combines TRBV20-1 with TRBJ1-4; D remains ambiguous. The CDR3 contains 15 residues. V lost 4 bases, J lost 4 bases, and 16 bases lay in between. Germline values: CDR1 DFQATT, CDR2 SNEGSKA (reference sequence). This CDR3 reads CSATRRDGSNEKLFF. CDR3 in DNA: TGCAGTGCTACCCGTAGGGATGGGAGTAATGAAAAACTGTTTTTT.

The chain links TRBV20-1 to TRBJ2-5; D is unclear. This CDR3 has 15 residues. The germline V and J ends were trimmed by 3 bases and 5 bases, with 19 bases remaining between them. Germline CDR1 reads DFQATT; CDR2 reads SNEGSKA (reference sequence). The CDR3 DNA reads as TGCAGTGCTAGTAAGGAGTTCCCATTTGGGGAGACCCAGTACTTC. It is translated as CSASKEFPFGETQYF.

Remarks on this clonotype: Possible read error: a much larger clone is one base away. The chain is built from TRBV7-2 and TRBJ1-1; D might be TRBD1 (6 bases). The CDR3 is 13 residues long. From germline, CDR1 is SGHTA and CDR2 FQGNSA. V lost 3 bases and J 4 bases, leaving 9 bases between the germline ends. CDR3 protein: CTSSFGRGTEAFF. As DNA, the CDR3 is TGTACCAGCAGCTTCGGCAGGGGCACTGAAGCTTTCTTT. Using reference TRBV7-2 and TRBJ1-1 for the parts outside the CDR3, the full variable domain is GAGVSQSPSNKVTEKGKDVELRCDPISGHTALYWYRQSLGQGLEFLIYFQGNSAPDKSGLPSDRFSAERTGGSVSTLTIQRTQQEDSAVYLCTSSFGRGTEAFFGQGTRLTVV.

This clonotype was recorded at least ten times. The chain is built from TRBV3-1 and TRBJ1-4; D not certain. Looked up from germline, CDR1 is LGHDT and CDR2 is YNNKEL (reference sequence). The CDR3 has 15 amino acids. Trimming took off 0 bases at V and 0 bases at J, with 5 bases between the two ends. This chain's CDR3 is CASSQDSATNEKLFF. CDR3 coding DNA: TGTGCCAGCAGCCAAGACAGTGCAACTAATGAAAAACTGTTTTTT. Looking up the rest from reference TRBV3-1 and TRBJ1-4 gives the full variable domain: DTAVSQTPKYLVTQMGNDKSIKCEQNLGHDTMYWYKQDSKKFLKIMFSYNNKELIINETVPNRFSPKSPDKAHLNLHINSLELGDSAVYFCASSQDSATNEKLFFGSGTQLSVL.

This clonotype was picked up many times. This chain joins TRBV5-1 and TRBJ2-7; 9 positions agree with TRBD1. V gave up 5 bases and J gave up 5 bases; unmatched junction bases: 11. The CDR3 totals 15 residues. Germline V CDR1 and CDR2: SGHRS, YFSETQ. CDR3 amino acids: CASRPHIGQGNEQYF. The CDR3, as DNA: TGCGCCAGCAGGCCTCACATTGGACAGGGGAACGAGCAGTACTTC.